This TCR beta chain was obtained from a study of tumor-infiltrating lymphocytes in primary liver carcinoma. Unsorted whole blood supplied the RNA, and germline DNA was extracted too. This clonotype appeared a single time. The CDR3 carries no conserved terminal phenylalanine or tryptophan, so it likely arises from a read error. Total RNA amounting to 500 ng was the source from which TCR beta cDNA was made with a constant-region primer. A slightly modified ARM-PCR protocol with three nested multiplex PCR rounds produced these TCR beta libraries. Both of the initial two PCR rounds ran for nine to ten cycles and employed TRBV1-TRBV30 forward primers alongside a C-beta reverse primer. TCRdb fed the multiplex PCR reads into MiXCR, producing one record per CDR3 protein. This table has about 200,000 distinct CDR3 sequences, roughly two thirds appearing once. CDR1 is SGHAT and CDR2 is FQNNGV in the germline V gene. The CDR3 has 14 residues.

The sequence was obtained from a woman aged 55-69 years with primary liver carcinoma and hepatitis B virus infection. The chain carries TRBV11-2 and TRBJ2-7; 7 bases are shared with TRBD1. The sequenced sample was peripheral blood. The CDR3 DNA is TGTGCCTGCAGCCCCCGACAGGGAGCCTACGAGCAGTACTTA. It is translated as CACSPRQGAYEQYL.